The entry below gives a single TCR beta chain sequence along with its context. Clones were read by immunoSEQ multiplex PCR, and TCRdb kept only the in-frame ones, dropping some. This table holds roughly 2.6 million clones, roughly nine tenths found once. The data derive from a study of shared clonotypes between healthy human individuals. All of the donors resided in Nashville, Tennessee, and each was a Caucasian adult. The germline V and J ends were trimmed by 7 bases and 6 bases, with 21 bases remaining between them. The CDR3 is 15 residues long. Germline loops: CDR1 MNHEY, CDR2 SMNVEV (reference sequence).

The gene calls are TRBV27 and TRBJ1-1; possible D gene TRBD1, 6 bases. The specimen sequenced was naive CD4+ T cells sorted from blood. Subset described: CD45RA+ positively selected. The clonotype originates from a young man in good health. The CDR3 loop reads CASNPARGMIAEAFF. In DNA, the CDR3 is TGTGCCAGCAATCCCGCAAGGGGGATGATCGCTGAAGCTTTCTTT.